What follows are 8 T cell receptor beta chains derived from one specimen sequenced in a study of cytomegalovirus exposure and HLA in healthy donors. Generated by immunoSEQ multiplex PCR, the TCRdb table keeps only in-frame clones and is missing some. The repertoire has 170,000 or so clones, roughly four fifths of them found once; the top ten carry 2.5% to 3.5%. The sequencing input was PBMCs. Receptors were obtained from a woman aged 18 to 35 in good health and CMV-seropositive.

The chain is built from TRBV5-1 and TRBJ2-5; 12 bases are shared with TRBD2. With V trimmed by 4 bases and J by 5 bases, 9 bases remained unmatched. CDR3 length: 16 residues. Germline values: CDR1 SGHRS, CDR2 YFSETQ. DNA for the CDR3: TGCGCCAGCAGCCTGCCTAGCGGGGGGGTGATGGAGACCCAGTACTTC. It translates to CASSLPSGGVMETQYF.

V is TRBV6-5 and J is TRBJ1-1; D unresolved. Germline CDR1 is MNHEY and CDR2 is SVGAGI. CDR3 length: 15 amino acids. V lost 1 base and J lost 1, with 10 bases in between. CDR3 sequence: CASSYFFGGNTEAFF. The DNA for the CDR3 is TGTGCCAGCAGTTACTTCTTCGGCGGGAACACTGAAGCTTTCTTT.

The V call is TRBV7-2, the J call TRBJ1-1; D gene ambiguous. Per germline, CDR1 SGHTA and CDR2 FQGNSA. The V end lost 4 bases, the J end lost 5 bases, and 11 bases lay between the germline ends. The CDR3 is 13 residues long. CDR3 region: CASSSALVTEAFF. The CDR3 DNA reads TGTGCCAGCAGCTCAGCCCTTGTAACTGAAGCTTTCTTT. The variable domain in full, completed from reference TRBV7-2 and TRBJ1-1, reads GAGVSQSPSNKVTEKGKDVELRCDPISGHTALYWYRQSLGQGLEFLIYFQGNSAPDKSGLPSDRFSAERTGGSVSTLTIQRTQQEDSAVYLCASSSALVTEAFFGQGTRLTVV.

The chain is built from TRBV6-1 and TRBJ2-7, with 10 bases identical to TRBD1. The CDR3 has 14 residues. In germline, CDR1 is MNHNS, CDR2 SASEGT. Trimming removed 4 bases from V and 6 bases from J; junction bases left unmatched: 6. The CDR3 loop is CASSVGTGVGEQYF. In nucleotides, the CDR3 is TGTGCCAGCAGTGTGGGGACAGGGGTCGGCGAGCAGTACTTC.

This chain joins TRBV7-9 and TRBJ1-1; D is unclear. V gave up 0 bases and J gave up 3 bases, with 14 bases separating them. The CDR3 totals 16 residues. Germline assignment: CDR1 SEHNR and CDR2 FQNEAQ (reference sequence). For the CDR3, the DNA is TGTGCCAGCAGCTTAGCGGTGAGGCCGGAATACACTGAAGCTTTCTTT. This sequence encodes CASSLAVRPEYTEAFF.

V is TRBV2 and J is TRBJ1-5; 9 nucleotides agree with TRBD1. The germline V gene encodes CDR1 SNHLY and CDR2 FYNNEI. This CDR3 region has 15 residues. V shed 9 bases and J 1 base; nucleotides not matched to a gene: 7. CDR3 sequence: CASATGGFSNQPQHF. The DNA for the CDR3 is TGTGCCAGTGCTACAGGGGGCTTCAGCAATCAGCCCCAGCATTTT.

The chain joins TRBV27 to TRBJ1-5; D is perhaps TRBD1 (5 bases). CDR1 MNHEY and CDR2 SMNVEV come from the germline V gene (reference sequence). The CDR3 covers 13 residues. V lost 4 bases and J lost 4, with 8 bases in between. CDR3 region: CASSSDNNQPQHF. The CDR3 nucleotides are TGTGCCAGCAGTTCGGACAATAATCAGCCCCAGCATTTT.

The rearrangement uses TRBV6-1 and TRBJ1-1, with D possibly TRBD1 on 5 matching bases. The germline V and J ends were trimmed by 8 bases and 1 base, with 8 bases remaining between them. CDR3 size: 12 residues. The germline V gene has CDR1 MNHNS and CDR2 SASEGT. The CDR3 spells CASDDRNTEAFF. CDR3 nucleotide sequence: TGTGCCAGCGACGACAGGAACACTGAAGCTTTCTTT.